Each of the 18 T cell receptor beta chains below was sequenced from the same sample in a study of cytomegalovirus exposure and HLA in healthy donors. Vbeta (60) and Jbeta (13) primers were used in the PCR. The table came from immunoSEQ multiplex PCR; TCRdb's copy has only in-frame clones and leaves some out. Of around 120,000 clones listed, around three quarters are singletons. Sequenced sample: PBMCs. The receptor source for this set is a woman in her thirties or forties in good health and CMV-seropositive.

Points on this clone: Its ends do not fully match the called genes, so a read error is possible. CDR3 sequence reads: CASSELPGQGSFEQYF. CDR3 bases: TGTGCCAGCAGCGAGCTCCCGGGACAGGGCTCCTTCGAGCAGTACTTC. This chain joins TRBV7-3 and TRBJ2-7; 9 positions agree with TRBD1. CDR1 and CDR2 (germline): SGHTA, FQGTGA. The CDR3 loop spans 16 amino acids. Full variable domain (rest looked up from reference TRBV7-3 and TRBJ2-7): GAGVSQTPSNKVTEKGKYVELRCDPISGHTALYWYRQSLGQGPEFLIYFQGTGAADDSGLPNDRFFAVRPEGSVSTLKIQRTERGDSAVYLCASSELPGQGSFEQYFGPGTRLTVT.

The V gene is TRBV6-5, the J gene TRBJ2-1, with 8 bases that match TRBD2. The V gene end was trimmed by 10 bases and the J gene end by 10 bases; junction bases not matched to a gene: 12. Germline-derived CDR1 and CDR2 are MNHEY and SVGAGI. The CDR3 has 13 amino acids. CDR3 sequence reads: CATNLAGTGEQFF. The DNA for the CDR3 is TGTGCCACGAACCTAGCGGGTACAGGCGAGCAGTTCTTC.

CDR3 in DNA: TGTGCCAGCAGTGGCGGGAGGGAAGAGACCCAGTACTTC. This gives the protein CASSGGREETQYF. J is TRBJ2-5 and V is TRBV9; 9 nucleotides agree with TRBD2. The CDR3 loop spans 13 amino acids. J gave up 3 bases and V 5 bases, and 2 bases lay outside the gene matches. Germline CDR1 SGDLS, CDR2 YYNGEE.

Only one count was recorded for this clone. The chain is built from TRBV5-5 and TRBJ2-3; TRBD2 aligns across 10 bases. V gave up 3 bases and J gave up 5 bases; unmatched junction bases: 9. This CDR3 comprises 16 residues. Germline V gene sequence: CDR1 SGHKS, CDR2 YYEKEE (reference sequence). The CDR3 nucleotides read TGTGCCAGCAGCTCCCTAGCGGGGGCCCGTCGAGATACGCAGTATTTT. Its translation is CASSSLAGARRDTQYF. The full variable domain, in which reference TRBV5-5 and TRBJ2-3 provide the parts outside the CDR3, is DAGVTQSPTHLIKTRGQQVTLRCSPISGHKSVSWYQQVLGQGPQFIFQYYEKEERGRGNFPDRFSARQFPNYSSELNVNALLLGDSALYLCASSSLAGARRDTQYFGPGTRLTVL.

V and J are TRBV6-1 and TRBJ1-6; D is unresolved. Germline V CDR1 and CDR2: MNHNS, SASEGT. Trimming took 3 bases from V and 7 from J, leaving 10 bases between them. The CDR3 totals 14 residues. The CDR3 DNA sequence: TGTGCCAGCAGTGATTTGAGAGGGAATTCACCCCTCCACTTT. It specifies CASSDLRGNSPLHF.

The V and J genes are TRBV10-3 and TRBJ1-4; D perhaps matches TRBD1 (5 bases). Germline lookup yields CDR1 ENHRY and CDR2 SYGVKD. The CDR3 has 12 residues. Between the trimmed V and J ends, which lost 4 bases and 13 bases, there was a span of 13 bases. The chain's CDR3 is CAISGPGRALFF. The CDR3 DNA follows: TGTGCCATCAGTGGTCCAGGGAGGGCACTGTTTTTT.

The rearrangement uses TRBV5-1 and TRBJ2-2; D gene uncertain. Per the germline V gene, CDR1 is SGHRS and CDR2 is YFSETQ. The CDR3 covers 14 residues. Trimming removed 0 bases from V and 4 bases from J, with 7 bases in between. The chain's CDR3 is CASSLDGSTGELFF. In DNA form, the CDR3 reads TGCGCCAGCAGCTTGGACGGGTCCACCGGGGAGCTGTTTTTT.

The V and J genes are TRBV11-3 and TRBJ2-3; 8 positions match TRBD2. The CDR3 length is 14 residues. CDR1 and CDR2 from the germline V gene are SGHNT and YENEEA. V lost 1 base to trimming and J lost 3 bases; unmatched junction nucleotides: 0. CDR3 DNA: TGTGCCAGCAGCTTAGGCGGGAGGACAGATACGCAGTATTTT. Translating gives CASSLGGRTDTQYF.

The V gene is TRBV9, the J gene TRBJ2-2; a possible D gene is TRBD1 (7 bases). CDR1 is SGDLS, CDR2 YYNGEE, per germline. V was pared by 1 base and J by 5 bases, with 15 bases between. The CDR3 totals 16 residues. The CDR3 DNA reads TGTGCCAGCAGCGTAAGGGGGGACAGTCGGACCGGGGAGCTGTTTTTT. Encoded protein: CASSVRGDSRTGELFF.

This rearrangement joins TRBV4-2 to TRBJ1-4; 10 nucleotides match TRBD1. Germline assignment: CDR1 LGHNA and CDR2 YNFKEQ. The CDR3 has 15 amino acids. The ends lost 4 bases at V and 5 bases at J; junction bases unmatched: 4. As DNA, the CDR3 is TGTGCCAGCAGCCGACAGACAGGGGGCAATGAAAAACTGTTTTTT. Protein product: CASSRQTGGNEKLFF.

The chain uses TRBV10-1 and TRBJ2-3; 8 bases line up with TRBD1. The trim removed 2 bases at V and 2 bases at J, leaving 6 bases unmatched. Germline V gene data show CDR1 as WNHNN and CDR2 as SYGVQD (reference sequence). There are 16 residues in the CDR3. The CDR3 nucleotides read TGCGCCAGCAGTGAGCCCGGACAGGGCACCACAGATACGCAGTATTTT. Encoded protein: CASSEPGQGTTDTQYF.

Written as DNA, the CDR3 is TGTGCCTGGAGAAGATCGGGAGCGGAAGATACGCAGTATTTT. It codes for CAWRRSGAEDTQYF. The rearrangement uses TRBV30 and TRBJ2-3, with D perhaps matching TRBD2 (6 bases). CDR3 length: 14 residues. In germline, CDR1 is GTSNPN, CDR2 SVGIG (reference sequence). Between the trimmed V and J ends, which lost 3 bases and 5 bases, there was a span of 15 bases.

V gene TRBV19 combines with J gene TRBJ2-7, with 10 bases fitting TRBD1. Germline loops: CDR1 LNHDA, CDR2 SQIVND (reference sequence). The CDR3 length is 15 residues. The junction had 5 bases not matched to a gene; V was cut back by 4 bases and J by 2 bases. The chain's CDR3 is CASSTTGTGAYEQYF. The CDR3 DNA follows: TGTGCCAGTAGTACCACCGGGACAGGGGCCTACGAGCAGTACTTC. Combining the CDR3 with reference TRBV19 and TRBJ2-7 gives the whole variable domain DGGITQSPKYLFRKEGQNVTLSCEQNLNHDAMYWYRQDPGQGLRLIYYSQIVNDFQKGDIAEGYSVSREKKESFPLTVTSAQKNPTAFYLCASSTTGTGAYEQYFGPGTRLTVT.

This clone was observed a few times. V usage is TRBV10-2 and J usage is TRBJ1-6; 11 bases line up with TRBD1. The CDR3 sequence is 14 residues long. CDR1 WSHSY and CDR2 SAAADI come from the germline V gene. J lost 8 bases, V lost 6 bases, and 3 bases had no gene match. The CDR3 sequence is CASSVGQGDSPLHF. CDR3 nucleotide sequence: TGCGCCAGCAGCGTGGGACAGGGGGATTCACCCCTCCACTTT.

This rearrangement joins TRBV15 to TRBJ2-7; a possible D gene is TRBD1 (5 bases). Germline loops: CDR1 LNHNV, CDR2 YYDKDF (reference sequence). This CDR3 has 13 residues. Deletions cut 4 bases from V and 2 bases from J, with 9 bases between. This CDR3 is CATSKTATYEQYF. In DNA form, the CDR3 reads TGTGCCACCAGCAAGACAGCCACCTACGAGCAGTACTTC.

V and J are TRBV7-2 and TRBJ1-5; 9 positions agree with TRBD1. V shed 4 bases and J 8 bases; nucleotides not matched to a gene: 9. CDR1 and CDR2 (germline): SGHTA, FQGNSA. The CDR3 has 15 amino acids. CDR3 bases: TGTGCCAGCAGCTCGTTGGGACAGGGAGGGGAGCCCCAGCATTTT. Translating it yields CASSSLGQGGEPQHF.

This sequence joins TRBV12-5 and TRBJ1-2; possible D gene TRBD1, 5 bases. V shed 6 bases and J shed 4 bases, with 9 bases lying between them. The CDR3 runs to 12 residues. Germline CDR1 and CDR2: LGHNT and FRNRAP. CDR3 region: CASGWGVYGYTF. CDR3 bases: TGTGCTAGTGGGTGGGGCGTCTATGGCTACACCTTC.

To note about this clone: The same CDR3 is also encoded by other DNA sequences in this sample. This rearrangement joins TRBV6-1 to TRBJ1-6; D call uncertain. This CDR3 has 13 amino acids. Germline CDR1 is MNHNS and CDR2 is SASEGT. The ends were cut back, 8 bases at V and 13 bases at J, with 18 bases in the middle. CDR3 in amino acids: CASALRRDTPLHF. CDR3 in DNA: TGTGCCAGCGCGCTACGCCGGGATACGCCCCTCCACTTT.